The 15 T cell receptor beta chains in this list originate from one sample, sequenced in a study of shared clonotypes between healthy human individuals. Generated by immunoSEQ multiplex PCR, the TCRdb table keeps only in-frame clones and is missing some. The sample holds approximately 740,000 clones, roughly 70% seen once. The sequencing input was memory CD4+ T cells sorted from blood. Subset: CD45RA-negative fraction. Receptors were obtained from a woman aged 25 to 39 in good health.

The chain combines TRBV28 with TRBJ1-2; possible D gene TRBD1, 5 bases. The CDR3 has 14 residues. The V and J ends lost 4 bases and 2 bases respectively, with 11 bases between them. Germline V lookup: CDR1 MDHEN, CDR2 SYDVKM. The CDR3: CASSYQGWNYGYTF. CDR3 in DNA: TGTGCCAGCAGTTATCAGGGTTGGAACTATGGCTACACCTTC.

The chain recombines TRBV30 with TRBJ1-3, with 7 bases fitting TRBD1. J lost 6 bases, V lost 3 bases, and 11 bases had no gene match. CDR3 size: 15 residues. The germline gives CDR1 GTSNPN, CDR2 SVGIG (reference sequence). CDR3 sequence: CAWSSWSGGENTIYF. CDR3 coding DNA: TGTGCCTGGAGCTCATGGTCAGGGGGAGAAAACACCATATATTTT. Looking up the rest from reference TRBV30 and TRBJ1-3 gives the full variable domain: SQTIHQWPATLVQPVGSPLSLECTVEGTSNPNLYWYRQAAGRGLQLLFYSVGIGQISSEVPQNLSASRPQDRQFILSSKKLLLSDSGFYLCAWSSWSGGENTIYFGEGSWLTVV.

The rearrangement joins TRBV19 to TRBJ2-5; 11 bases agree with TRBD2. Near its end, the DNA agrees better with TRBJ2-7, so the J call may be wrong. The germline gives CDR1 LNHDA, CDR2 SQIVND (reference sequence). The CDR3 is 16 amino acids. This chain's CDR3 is CASSPGTSGTRSEQYF. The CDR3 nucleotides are TGTGCCAGTAGTCCCGGGACTAGCGGCACGAGGAGCGAGCAGTACTTC.

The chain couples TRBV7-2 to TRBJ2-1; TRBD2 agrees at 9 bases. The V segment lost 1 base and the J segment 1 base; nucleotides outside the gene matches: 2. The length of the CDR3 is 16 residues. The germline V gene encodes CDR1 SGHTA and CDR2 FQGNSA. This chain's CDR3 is CASSLGGLASYNEQFF. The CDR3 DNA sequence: TGTGCCAGCAGCTTAGGGGGACTAGCTTCCTACAATGAGCAGTTCTTC.

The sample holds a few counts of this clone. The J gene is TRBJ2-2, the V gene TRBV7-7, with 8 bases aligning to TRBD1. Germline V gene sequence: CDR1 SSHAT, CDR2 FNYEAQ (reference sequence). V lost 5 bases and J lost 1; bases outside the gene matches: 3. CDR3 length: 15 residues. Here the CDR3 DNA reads TGTGCCAGCAGCCCCGGGACAGGGAACACCGGGGAGCTGTTTTTT. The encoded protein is CASSPGTGNTGELFF.

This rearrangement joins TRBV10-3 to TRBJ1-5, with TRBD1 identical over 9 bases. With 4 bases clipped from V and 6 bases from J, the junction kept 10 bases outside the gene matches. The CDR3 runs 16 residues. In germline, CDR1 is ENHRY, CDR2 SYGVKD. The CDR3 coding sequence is TGTGCCATCAGTGCCCAGGGACAGGGTTTCCGTCAGCCCCAGCATTTT. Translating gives CAISAQGQGFRQPQHF.

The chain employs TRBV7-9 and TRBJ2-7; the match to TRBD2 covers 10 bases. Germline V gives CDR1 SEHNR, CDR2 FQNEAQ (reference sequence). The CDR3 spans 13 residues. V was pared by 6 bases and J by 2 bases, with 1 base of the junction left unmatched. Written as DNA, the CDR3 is TGTGCCAGCAGAACTAGCGGGACCTACGAGCAGTACTTC. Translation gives CASRTSGTYEQYF. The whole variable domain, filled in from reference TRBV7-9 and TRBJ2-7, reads DTGVSQNPRHKITKRGQNVTFRCDPISEHNRLYWYRQTLGQGPEFLTYFQNEAQLEKSRLLSDRFSAERPKGSFSTLEIQRTEQGDSAMYLCASRTSGTYEQYFGPGTRLTVT.

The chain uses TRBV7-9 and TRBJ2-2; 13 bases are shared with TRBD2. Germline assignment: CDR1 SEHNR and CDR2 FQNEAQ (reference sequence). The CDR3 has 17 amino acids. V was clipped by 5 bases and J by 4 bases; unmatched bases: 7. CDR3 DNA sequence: TGTGCCAGCAGCCGCGGACTAGCGGGAGTTGGCACCGGGGAGCTGTTTTTT. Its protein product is CASSRGLAGVGTGELFF.

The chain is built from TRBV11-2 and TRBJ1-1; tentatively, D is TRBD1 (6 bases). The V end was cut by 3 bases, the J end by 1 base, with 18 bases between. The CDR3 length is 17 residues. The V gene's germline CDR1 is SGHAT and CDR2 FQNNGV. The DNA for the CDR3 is TGTGCCAGCAGCTTCCACGAGAACAGGGAGTGGAACACTGAAGCTTTCTTT. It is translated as CASSFHENREWNTEAFF.

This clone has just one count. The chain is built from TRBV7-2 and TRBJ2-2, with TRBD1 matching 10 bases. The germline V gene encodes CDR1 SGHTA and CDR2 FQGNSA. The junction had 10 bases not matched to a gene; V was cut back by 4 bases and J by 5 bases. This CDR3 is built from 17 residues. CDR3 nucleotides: TGTGCCAGCAGCTGGGCCGGGACAGGGGTGGATACCGGGGAGCTGTTTTTT. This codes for CASSWAGTGVDTGELFF.

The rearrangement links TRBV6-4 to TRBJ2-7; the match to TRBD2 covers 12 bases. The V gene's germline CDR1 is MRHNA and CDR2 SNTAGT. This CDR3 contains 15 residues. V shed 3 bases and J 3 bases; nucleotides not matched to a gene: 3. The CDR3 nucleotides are TGTGCCAGCAGTGAAGGACTAGCGGGGATCTACGAGCAGTACTTC. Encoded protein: CASSEGLAGIYEQYF.

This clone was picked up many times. The CDR3 sequence: CASSFGEGTYNEQFF. In DNA, the CDR3 is TGTGCCAGCAGCTTTGGGGAAGGGACATACAATGAGCAGTTCTTC. J is TRBJ2-1 and V is TRBV5-4; D may be TRBD1 (6 bases). The V end lost 2 bases, the J end lost 4 bases, and 13 bases lay between the germline ends. The germline CDR1 and CDR2 sequences are SGHNT and YYREEE (reference sequence). This CDR3 is 15 amino acids long.

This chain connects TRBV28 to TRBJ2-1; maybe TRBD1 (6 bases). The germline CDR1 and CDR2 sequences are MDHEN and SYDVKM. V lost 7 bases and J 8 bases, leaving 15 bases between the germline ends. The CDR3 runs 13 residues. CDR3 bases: TGTGCCAGCACCCAAAACGAGGGGGATGAGCAGTTCTTC. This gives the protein CASTQNEGDEQFF.

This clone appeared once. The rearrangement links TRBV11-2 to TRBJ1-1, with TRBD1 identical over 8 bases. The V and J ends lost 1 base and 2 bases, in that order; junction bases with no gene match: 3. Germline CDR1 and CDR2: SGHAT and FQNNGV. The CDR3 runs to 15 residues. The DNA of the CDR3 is TGTGCCAGCAGCTTAGGGACAGGGCCTAACACTGAAGCTTTCTTT. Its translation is CASSLGTGPNTEAFF.

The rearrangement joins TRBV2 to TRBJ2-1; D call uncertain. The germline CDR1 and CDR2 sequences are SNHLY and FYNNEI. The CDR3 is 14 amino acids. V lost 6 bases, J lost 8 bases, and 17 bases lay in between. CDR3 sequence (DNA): TGTGCCAGCAGGAGCGACTCTACGGCGGATGAGCAGTTCTTC. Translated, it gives CASRSDSTADEQFF.